This TCR beta chain was observed in a study of T cell repertoires in cytomegalovirus infection. Study-level information: Public TCR beta signatures indicated both CMV infection and matching HLA type.

MiXCR, applied by TCRdb to the reads, yields one record per CDR3 protein. The sample has approximately 500,000 distinct CDR3 sequences, 15% to 20% seen once. The clonotype originates from a human donor in good health (CMV status not recorded). Some clones in this sample may be carry-over from other donors' samples. The source material was CD8+ T cells from PBMCs.

The CDR3 DNA reads TGCGCCAGCCTGGACGGCTCTGGGGCCAACGTCCTGACTTTC. Amino acid sequence: CASLDGSGANVLTF. The chain is built from TRBV10-2 and TRBJ2-6; D not resolved. V was trimmed by 8 bases and J by 0 bases, leaving 8 bases between them. Germline loops: CDR1 WSHSY, CDR2 SAAADI. This CDR3 comprises 14 residues.